The rows below give T cell receptor beta chains drawn from one sample of a study of CD8+CD57+ T cells in acquired aplastic anemia. Via MiXCR, TCRdb re-called the reads, giving one row per CDR3 protein. The table shows some 160,000 distinct CDR3 sequences, with less than 60% occurring only once. The sequencing input was sorted CD4+, CD8+, or CD8+CD57+ T cells (not recorded which) from PBMCs. The receptors were gathered from a human donor with aplastic anemia. CDR3s leave out the opening cysteine and the closing phenylalanine or tryptophan. Fields, in order: D gene, J gene, V gene, CDR3 protein. The D gene is left open where the match is weak.

>.|TRBJ1-5|TRBV12-3/TRBV12-4
ASREGTGNQPQH
>TRBD1|TRBJ1-1|TRBV24-1
ATGTRGQGVSEAF
>.|TRBJ1-2|TRBV25-1
ASSPRSGNYGYT
>.|TRBJ2-7|TRBV6-2/TRBV6-3
ASSYGLGPSSYEQY
>.|TRBJ1-2|TRBV6-1
ASSEARYRYDYT
>.|TRBJ2-6|TRBV29-1
SVAAAGANVLT
>.|TRBJ2-3|TRBV12-5
ASGITGPEDTDTQY
>TRBD2|TRBJ2-3|TRBV7-2
ASSYSGSTDTQY
>.|TRBJ2-5|TRBV2
ASSPPGRNQETQY
>.|TRBJ1-2|TRBV20-1
SARDMAGYT
>.|TRBJ1-6|TRBV19
ASAADWDSLLH
>.|TRBJ2-2|TRBV29-1
SVGTSPTNTGELF
>TRBD1|TRBJ1-5|TRBV19
ASSVRQGAKQPQH
>TRBD1|TRBJ1-1|TRBV2
ASIRQGRTEAF
>.|TRBJ2-7|TRBV20-1
SVGRNEQY
>TRBD2|TRBJ2-1|TRBV5-1
ASSSGAGVGEQF
>.|TRBJ2-2|TRBV7-9
ASSFSVGKTGELF
>.|TRBJ1-1|TRBV30
AWNAENTEAF
>.|TRBJ1-2|TRBV5-1
ASSLLGGNYGYT
>.|TRBJ1-2|TRBV7-9
ASSLSGIGGYT
>TRBD1|TRBJ2-7|TRBV10-2
ASSDGTGWYEQY
>TRBD1|TRBJ1-4|TRBV5-4
ASSWGQQKKDEKLF
>TRBD1|TRBJ1-2|TRBV20-1
SARPGTGDGYT
>TRBD2|TRBJ2-5|TRBV7-2
ASSFLAGGTETQY
>.|TRBJ1-2|TRBV29-1
SVDARGYT
>.|TRBJ1-6|TRBV9
ASSVDGAGDNSPLH
>TRBD1|TRBJ2-1|TRBV6-2/TRBV6-3
ASSSDRVGSYNEQF
>.|TRBJ2-3|TRBV2
ASSDGGLDTQY
>TRBD1|TRBJ1-4|TRBV20-1
SARDSGRQGNNEKLF
>.|TRBJ1-1|TRBV10-3
ASSEGMNSEAF
>.|TRBJ2-3|TRBV29-1
SVEGIGARSTDTQY
>TRBD1|TRBJ2-7|TRBV6-5
ASSSPRGGTGGTEQY
>TRBD1|TRBJ1-2|TRBV29-1
SVEGTGANGYT
>.|TRBJ1-2|TRBV20-1
SARDNPGFLT
>TRBD2|TRBJ2-2|TRBV11-3
ASSLGGSSTGELF